Presented here are 15 T cell receptor beta chains from one specimen sequenced in a study of cytomegalovirus exposure and HLA in healthy donors. PCR primers comprised 60 Vbeta and 13 Jbeta primers. Generated by immunoSEQ multiplex PCR, the TCRdb table keeps only in-frame clones and is missing some. The table has approximately 130,000 clones, roughly 78% seen once. The specimen was PBMCs. The receptors derive from a woman between 40 and 55 years old in good health and CMV-seronegative.

The chain links TRBV4-1 to TRBJ1-4; no clear D gene. Germline V gene lookup returns CDR1 MGHRA and CDR2 YSYEKL. The CDR3 length is 14 residues. V lost 0 bases, J lost 7 bases, and 9 bases lay in between. For the CDR3, the DNA is TGCGCCAGCAGCCAAGACAGGTTTGTTGAAAAACTGTTTTTT. Its protein is CASSQDRFVEKLFF.

The chain links TRBV9 to TRBJ1-1, with 7 bases matching TRBD1. V lost 4 bases, J lost 10 bases, and 10 bases stayed unmatched. Germline-derived CDR1 and CDR2 are SGDLS and YYNGEE. This CDR3 contains 13 residues. The CDR3 DNA reads TGTGCCAGCAGCCCAGATGGGACAGAGGGAGCTTTCTTT. Amino acid sequence: CASSPDGTEGAFF.

The CDR3 loop reads CASSVLGSGTDTQYF. The CDR3 coding sequence is TGTGCCAGCAGCGTATTAGGGAGCGGCACAGATACGCAGTATTTT. The genes are TRBV9 and TRBJ2-3, with TRBD2 as a possible D gene (5 bases). From germline, CDR1 is SGDLS and CDR2 YYNGEE. The CDR3 has 15 residues. Trimming took off 1 base at V and 1 base at J, with 10 bases between the two ends.

The rearrangement joins TRBV10-3 to TRBJ2-5; D is possibly TRBD1 (5 bases). V dropped 4 bases and J dropped 2 bases, with 11 bases sitting between them. CDR1 and CDR2 from the germline V gene are ENHRY and SYGVKD. The CDR3 extends over 14 amino acids. DNA of the CDR3: TGTGCCATCAGTGCTCGACAGACTCAAGAGACCCAGTACTTC. Encoded protein: CAISARQTQETQYF.

The CDR3 bases are TGTGCCAGCAGTGCCTCAGGCAGGGCCCTCTCTGGAAACACCATATATTTT. Protein: CASSASGRALSGNTIYF. This rearrangement joins TRBV6-1 to TRBJ1-3, with D possibly TRBD1 on 5 matching bases. Trimming pared 4 bases from V and 0 bases from J, leaving 16 bases between. Germline CDR1 reads MNHNS; CDR2 reads SASEGT. The CDR3 is 17 residues long.

The chain employs TRBV7-2 and TRBJ2-2; TRBD2 might be the D (5 bases). Trimming took 8 bases from V and 3 from J, leaving 13 bases between them. This CDR3 region has 14 residues. Germline values: CDR1 SGHTA, CDR2 FQGNSA. In DNA form, the CDR3 reads TGTGCCAGCGGTCCGGGATCCCACACCGGGGAGCTGTTTTTT. Translated: CASGPGSHTGELFF.

V and J are TRBV7-9 and TRBJ2-3; no firm D call. This CDR3 spans 12 amino acids. Germline CDR1 SEHNR, CDR2 FQNEAQ (reference sequence). V dropped 5 bases and J dropped 5 bases, with 8 bases sitting between them. The CDR3 region has the DNA TGTGCCAGCAGCACCGAACTAGATACGCAGTATTTT. Its translation is CASSTELDTQYF.

On this clone itself: Other DNA sequences in this sample translate to the same CDR3. The chain uses TRBV7-2 and TRBJ2-7; D remains ambiguous. The V end was cut by 4 bases, the J end by 4 bases, with 5 bases between. The CDR3 covers 11 residues. The V gene's germline CDR1 is SGHTA and CDR2 FQGNSA. The CDR3 DNA follows: TGTGCCAGCAGCTCCAGGTACGAGCAGTACTTC. It translates to CASSSRYEQYF.

The CDR3 region is CASSDRLSRQGKFTYEQYF. The CDR3 DNA reads TGTGCCAGCAGTGACCGTTTATCCCGACAGGGGAAGTTTACGTACGAGCAGTACTTC. This chain uses TRBV2 with TRBJ2-7; 8 nucleotides line up with TRBD1. Germline V gives CDR1 SNHLY, CDR2 FYNNEI. Trimming took 3 bases from V and 4 from J; bases not matched to a gene: 20. CDR3 length: 19 residues.

This sequence joins TRBV28 and TRBJ2-5; 9 bases map to TRBD2. The J call could be wrong; TRBJ2-7 is a better fit for the DNA end. Germline V lookup: CDR1 MDHEN, CDR2 SYDVKM. The CDR3 is made up of 15 amino acids. Written as DNA, the CDR3 is TGTGCCAGCAGTTTAACTAGCGGGCTTTCCTACGAGCAGTACTTC. It encodes CASSLTSGLSYEQYF.

The CDR3 loop reads CASSDRYSNQPQHF. The DNA of the CDR3 is TGTGCCAGCAGTGACAGATATAGCAATCAGCCCCAGCATTTT. The rearrangement links TRBV2 to TRBJ1-5; D is uncertain. The germline gives CDR1 SNHLY, CDR2 FYNNEI. This CDR3 has 14 amino acids. With 3 bases removed from V and 0 bases from J, the gap between germline ends came to 6 bases.

The J gene is TRBJ2-3, the V gene TRBV19, with D perhaps TRBD2 (5 bases). The CDR3 sequence is 13 residues long. Germline CDR1 and CDR2: LNHDA and SQIVND (reference sequence). V lost 7 bases, J lost 3 bases, and 11 bases lay in between. CDR3 in amino acids: CASKGGYTDTQYF. The CDR3 DNA reads as TGTGCCAGTAAAGGCGGGTATACAGATACGCAGTATTTT.

The chain carries TRBV28 and TRBJ1-3; D is undetermined. The CDR3 has 14 residues. Germline loops: CDR1 MDHEN, CDR2 SYDVKM. The V end lost 5 bases, the J end lost 2 bases, and 10 bases lay between the germline ends. In nucleotides, the CDR3 is TGTGCCAGCAGTCGGAGGATTCCTGGAAACACCATATATTTT. Translation: CASSRRIPGNTIYF.

V gene TRBV7-2 combines with J gene TRBJ2-1, with D tentatively TRBD2 (6 bases). Germline loops: CDR1 SGHTA, CDR2 FQGNSA. The ends were cut back, 1 base at V and 3 bases at J, with 13 bases in the middle. The CDR3 has 16 residues. CDR3 in amino acids: CASSLGGLGLYNEQFF. As DNA, the CDR3 is TGTGCCAGCAGCTTAGGAGGGCTGGGACTCTACAATGAGCAGTTCTTC.

The gene calls are TRBV10-1 and TRBJ2-7; no reliable D call. V was shortened by 4 bases and J by 1 base, with 11 bases between the two germline ends. CDR1 and CDR2 from the germline V gene are WNHNN and SYGVQD (reference sequence). CDR3 length equals 14 residues. CDR3 region: CASSAVASSYEQYF. Written as DNA, the CDR3 is TGCGCCAGCAGTGCAGTAGCTAGTTCCTACGAGCAGTACTTC.